The 9 T cell receptor beta chains listed next were all sequenced from one sample in a study of molecular identifiers for immune sequencing clone quantification. TCRdb ran MiXCR on the PCR reads and lists one entry per CDR3 protein. This table has over 85,000 distinct CDR3 sequences, 30% to 35% appearing once. The source material was naive CD8+ T cells from blood, with Jurkat cell RNA spiked in. Documented subset: FACS-sorted CD8+CD4-CCR7+CD45RA+ naive T cells. The receptors derive from a human donor in good health. Some libraries in this study had Jurkat cell RNA spiked in.

This clonotype was seen only a few times. The chain combines TRBV6-6 with TRBJ2-1; no clear D. CDR3 length: 17 residues. Germline CDR1 MNHNY, CDR2 SVGAGI (reference sequence). V was pared by 5 bases and J by 0 bases, with 17 bases between. The CDR3 DNA is TGTGCCAGCAGTCCCGCATATAGCACGAGCTCCTACAATGAGCAGTTCTTC. This gives the protein CASSPAYSTSSYNEQFF.

J is TRBJ2-5 and V is TRBV14; the D is unclear. There are 15 residues in the CDR3. Germline assignment: CDR1 SGHDN and CDR2 FVKESK. The V and J ends lost 1 base and 1 base respectively, with 10 bases between them. DNA for the CDR3: TGTGCCAGCAGCCAAGTAAAAGTACTCCAAGAGACCCAGTACTTC. This codes for CASSQVKVLQETQYF.

This chain connects TRBV9 to TRBJ2-5; maybe TRBD2 (6 bases). Trimming took 2 bases from V and 1 from J, leaving 9 bases between them. There are 14 residues in the CDR3. In germline, CDR1 is SGDLS, CDR2 YYNGEE. CDR3 in amino acids: CASSVGSGQETQYF. As DNA, the CDR3 is TGTGCCAGCAGCGTCGGGAGCGGCCAAGAGACCCAGTACTTC.

This clonotype has a handful of counts. The CDR3 coding sequence is TGTGCCAGCAGCGTAGACCCAGATACGCAGTATTTT. Encoded protein: CASSVDPDTQYF. The chain combines TRBV9 with TRBJ2-3; D is undetermined. Trimming stripped 0 bases from V and 4 bases from J, with 3 bases between. The CDR3 sequence is 12 residues long. The germline CDR1 and CDR2 sequences are SGDLS and YYNGEE.

This clonotype appeared many times. The chain combines TRBV7-2 with TRBJ2-1; tentatively, D is TRBD2 (5 bases). The CDR3 has 16 amino acids. Germline V gene lookup returns CDR1 SGHTA and CDR2 FQGNSA. V was cut by 3 bases and J by 4 bases, with 16 bases left in between. The CDR3 DNA is TGTGCCAGCAGCTTGGGAGCGGACCTAGGTTACAATGAGCAGTTCTTC. It is translated as CASSLGADLGYNEQFF.

This clonotype occurred many times. The rearrangement links TRBV7-8 to TRBJ1-2, with 7 bases lining up with TRBD1. In germline, CDR1 is SGHVS, CDR2 FQNEAQ. Trimming removed 1 base from V and 4 bases from J; junction bases left unmatched: 9. The length of the CDR3 is 16 residues. CDR3 DNA: TGTGCCAGCAGCTTAGTTCCTGAGGACAGGAGCTATGGCTACACCTTC. This codes for CASSLVPEDRSYGYTF.

In its sample, this clonotype was seen many times. This chain joins TRBV28 and TRBJ2-7, with D possibly TRBD1 on 6 matching bases. The CDR3 has 14 amino acids. V was cut by 6 bases and J by 0 bases, with 12 bases left in between. Germline CDR1 and CDR2: MDHEN and SYDVKM. CDR3 amino acids: CASSPRTDSYEQYF. CDR3 coding DNA: TGTGCCAGCAGCCCACGGACAGACTCCTACGAGCAGTACTTC.

The chain joins TRBV20-1 to TRBJ2-7; the match to TRBD2 covers 10 bases. CDR1 and CDR2 from the germline V gene are DFQATT and SNEGSKA (reference sequence). CDR3 size: 13 residues. V shed 2 bases, J shed 3 bases, and the junction held 1 base outside the gene matches. The CDR3 region is CSARLAGDYEQYF. The CDR3 region has the DNA TGCAGTGCTAGACTAGCGGGAGACTACGAGCAGTACTTC.

This clonotype was picked up a small number of times. This chain joins TRBV27 and TRBJ2-3; D may be TRBD2 (6 bases). Germline assignment: CDR1 MNHEY and CDR2 SMNVEV (reference sequence). The CDR3 has 18 residues. Trimming shortened V by 3 bases and J by 2 bases, and 21 bases separated the two germline ends. CDR3 loop: CASSLRPPLRLVTDTQYF. DNA for the CDR3: TGTGCCAGCAGTTTGAGACCCCCACTTCGACTAGTCACAGATACGCAGTATTTT.